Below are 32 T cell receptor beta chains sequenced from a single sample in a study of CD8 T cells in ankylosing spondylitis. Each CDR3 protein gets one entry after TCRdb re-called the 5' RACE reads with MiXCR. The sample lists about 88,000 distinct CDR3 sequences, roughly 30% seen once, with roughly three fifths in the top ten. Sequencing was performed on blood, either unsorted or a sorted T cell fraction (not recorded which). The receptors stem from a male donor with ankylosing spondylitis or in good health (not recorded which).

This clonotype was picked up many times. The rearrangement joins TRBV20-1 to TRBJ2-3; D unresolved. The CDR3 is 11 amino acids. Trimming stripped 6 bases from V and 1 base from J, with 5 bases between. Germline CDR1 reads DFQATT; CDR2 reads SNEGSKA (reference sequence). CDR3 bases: TGCAGTGCAGGCGGCACAGATACGCAGTATTTT. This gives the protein CSAGGTDTQYF.

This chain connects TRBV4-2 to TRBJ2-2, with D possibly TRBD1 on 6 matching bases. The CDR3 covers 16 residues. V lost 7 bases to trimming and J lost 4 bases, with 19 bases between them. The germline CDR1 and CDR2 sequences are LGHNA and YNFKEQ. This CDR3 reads CASNERRGEGTGELFF. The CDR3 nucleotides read TGTGCCAGCAACGAACGCAGGGGAGAGGGCACCGGGGAGCTGTTTTTT.

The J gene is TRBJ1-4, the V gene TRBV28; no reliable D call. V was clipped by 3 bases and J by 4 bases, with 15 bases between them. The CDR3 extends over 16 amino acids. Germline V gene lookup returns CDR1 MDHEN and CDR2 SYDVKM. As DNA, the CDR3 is TGTGCCAGCAGTTTTGAGCGGGCAGAAAATAATGAAAAACTGTTTTTT. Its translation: CASSFERAENNEKLFF.

CDR3 DNA: TGCGCCAGCAGCACACAGGGTCAAGAGACCCAGTACTTC. The encoded protein is CASSTQGQETQYF. The chain recombines TRBV5-1 with TRBJ2-5; the D gene is possibly TRBD1 (6 bases). This CDR3 is built from 13 residues. The V gene lost 4 bases and the J gene lost 2 bases, with 9 bases spanning the gap. CDR1 is SGHRS, CDR2 YFSETQ, per germline.

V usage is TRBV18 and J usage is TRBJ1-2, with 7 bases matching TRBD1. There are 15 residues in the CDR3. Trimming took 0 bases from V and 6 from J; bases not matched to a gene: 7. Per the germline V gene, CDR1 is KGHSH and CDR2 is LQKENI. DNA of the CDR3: TGTGCCAGCTCACCACCGTTGGGGACAGAAGATGGCTACACCTTC. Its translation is CASSPPLGTEDGYTF. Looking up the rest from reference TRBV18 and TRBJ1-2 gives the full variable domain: NAGVMQNPRHLVRRRGQEARLRCSPMKGHSHVYWYRQLPEEGLKFMVYLQKENIIDESGMPKERFSAEFPKEGPSILRIQQVVRGDSAAYFCASSPPLGTEDGYTFGSGTRLTVV.

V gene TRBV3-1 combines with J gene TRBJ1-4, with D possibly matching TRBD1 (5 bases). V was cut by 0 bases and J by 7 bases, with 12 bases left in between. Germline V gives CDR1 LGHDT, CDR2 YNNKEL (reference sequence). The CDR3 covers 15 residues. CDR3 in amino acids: CASSQDSGGGEKLFF. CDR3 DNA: TGTGCCAGCAGCCAAGATTCGGGGGGTGGTGAAAAACTGTTTTTT. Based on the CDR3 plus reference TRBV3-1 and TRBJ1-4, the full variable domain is DTAVSQTPKYLVTQMGNDKSIKCEQNLGHDTMYWYKQDSKKFLKIMFSYNNKELIINETVPNRFSPKSPDKAHLNLHINSLELGDSAVYFCASSQDSGGGEKLFFGSGTQLSVL.

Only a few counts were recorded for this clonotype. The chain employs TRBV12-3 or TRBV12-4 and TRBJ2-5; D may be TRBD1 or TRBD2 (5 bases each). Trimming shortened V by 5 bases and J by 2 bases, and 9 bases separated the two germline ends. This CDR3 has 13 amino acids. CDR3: CASSRDLQETQYF. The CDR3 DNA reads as TGTGCCAGCAGTCGGGACCTTCAAGAGACCCAGTACTTC.

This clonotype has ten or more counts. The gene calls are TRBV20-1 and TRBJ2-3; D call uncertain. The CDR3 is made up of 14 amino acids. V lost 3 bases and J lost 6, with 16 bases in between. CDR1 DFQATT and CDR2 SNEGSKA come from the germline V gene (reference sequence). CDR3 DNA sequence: TGCAGTGCTAGCCCGGGTGTAGTTGGGGATACGCAGTATTTT. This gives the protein CSASPGVVGDTQYF.

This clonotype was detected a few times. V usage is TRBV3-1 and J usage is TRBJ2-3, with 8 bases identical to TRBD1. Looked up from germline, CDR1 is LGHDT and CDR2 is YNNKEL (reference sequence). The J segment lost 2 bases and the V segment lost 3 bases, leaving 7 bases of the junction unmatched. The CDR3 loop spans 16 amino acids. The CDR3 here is CASSQLDRDHTDTQYF. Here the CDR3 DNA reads TGTGCCAGCAGCCAGTTGGACAGGGACCACACAGATACGCAGTATTTT.

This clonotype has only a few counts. In DNA form, the CDR3 reads TGTGCCAGCAGCGTAGCGGCGGCGGACACTGAAGCTTTCTTT. The encoded protein is CASSVAAADTEAFF. V usage is TRBV9 and J usage is TRBJ1-1; D is unresolved. The germline CDR1 and CDR2 sequences are SGDLS and YYNGEE. The ends were cut back, 0 bases at V and 3 bases at J, with 9 bases in the middle. The CDR3 runs 14 residues.

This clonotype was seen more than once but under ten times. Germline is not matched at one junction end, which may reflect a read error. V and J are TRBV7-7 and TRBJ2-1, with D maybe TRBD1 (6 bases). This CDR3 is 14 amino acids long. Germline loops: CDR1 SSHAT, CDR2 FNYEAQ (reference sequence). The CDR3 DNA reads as TGTGCTAGCAGCCAAGGGGGTTCCGACAATGAGCAGTTCTTC. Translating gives CASSQGGSDNEQFF.

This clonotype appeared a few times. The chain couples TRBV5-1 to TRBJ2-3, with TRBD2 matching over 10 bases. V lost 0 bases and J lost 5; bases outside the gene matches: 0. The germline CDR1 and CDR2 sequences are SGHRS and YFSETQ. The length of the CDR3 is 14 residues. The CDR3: CASSLGTSGDTQYF. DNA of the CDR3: TGCGCCAGCAGCTTGGGGACTAGCGGAGATACGCAGTATTTT.

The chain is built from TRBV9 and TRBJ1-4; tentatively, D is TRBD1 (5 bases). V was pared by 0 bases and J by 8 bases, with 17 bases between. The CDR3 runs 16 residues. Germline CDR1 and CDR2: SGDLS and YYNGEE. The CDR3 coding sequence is TGTGCCAGCAGCGTAGGGATGAGGGACGGGAACGAAAAACTGTTTTTT. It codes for CASSVGMRDGNEKLFF.

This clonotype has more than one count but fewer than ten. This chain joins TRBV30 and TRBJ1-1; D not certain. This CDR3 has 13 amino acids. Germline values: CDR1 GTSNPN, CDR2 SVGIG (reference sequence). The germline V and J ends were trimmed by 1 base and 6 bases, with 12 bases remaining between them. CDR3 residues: CAWSAFSGSEAFF. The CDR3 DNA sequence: TGTGCCTGGAGTGCCTTTAGTGGATCTGAAGCTTTCTTT.

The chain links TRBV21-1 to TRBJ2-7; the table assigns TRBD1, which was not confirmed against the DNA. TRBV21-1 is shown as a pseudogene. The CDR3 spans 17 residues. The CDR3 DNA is TGTGCCAGCAGCAAAGTAATCTGGACAGCGAATTCCTACGAGCAGTACGTC. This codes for CASSKVIWTANSYEQYV.

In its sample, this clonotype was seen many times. The CDR3 loop is CASSPSDRVGQPQHF. The CDR3 DNA sequence: TGTGCCAGCTCACCTTCGGACAGGGTGGGACAGCCCCAGCATTTT. This chain connects TRBV18 to TRBJ1-5; 8 bases fit TRBD1. This CDR3 is 15 amino acids long. The germline gives CDR1 KGHSH, CDR2 LQKENI. V lost 3 bases and J lost 7; bases outside the gene matches: 8.

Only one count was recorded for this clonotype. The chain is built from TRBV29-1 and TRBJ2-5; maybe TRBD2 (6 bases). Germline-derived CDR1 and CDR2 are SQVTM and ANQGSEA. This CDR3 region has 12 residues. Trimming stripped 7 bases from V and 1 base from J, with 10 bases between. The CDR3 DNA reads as TGCAGCGCTTTACTAGCCCAAGAGACCCAGTACTTC. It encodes CSALLAQETQYF. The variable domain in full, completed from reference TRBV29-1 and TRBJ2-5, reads SAVISQKPSRDICQRGTSLTIQCQVDSQVTMMFWYRQQPGQSLTLIATANQGSEATYESGFVIDKFPISRPNLTFSTLTVSNMSPEDSSIYLCSALLAQETQYFGPGTRLLVL.

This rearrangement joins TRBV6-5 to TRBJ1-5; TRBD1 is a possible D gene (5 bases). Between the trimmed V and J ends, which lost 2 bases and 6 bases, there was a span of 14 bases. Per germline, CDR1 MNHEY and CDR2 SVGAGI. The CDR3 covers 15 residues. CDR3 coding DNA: TGTGCCAGCAGTTACCTCCCCAGGGTGGGTCAGCCCCAGCATTTT. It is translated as CASSYLPRVGQPQHF.

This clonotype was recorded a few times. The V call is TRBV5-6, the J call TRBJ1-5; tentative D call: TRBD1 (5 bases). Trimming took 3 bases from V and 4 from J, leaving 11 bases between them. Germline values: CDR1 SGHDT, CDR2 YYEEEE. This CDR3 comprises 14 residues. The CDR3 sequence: CASSSGGGNQPQHF. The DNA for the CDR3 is TGTGCCAGCAGCTCCGGGGGTGGGAATCAGCCCCAGCATTTT.

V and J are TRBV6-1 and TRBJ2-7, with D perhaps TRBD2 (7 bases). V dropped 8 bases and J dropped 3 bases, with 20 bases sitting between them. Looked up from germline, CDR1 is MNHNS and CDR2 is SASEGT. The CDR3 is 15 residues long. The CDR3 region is CASDPGGQGLYEQYV. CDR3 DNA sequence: TGTGCCAGCGACCCGGGGGGCCAAGGCCTCTACGAGCAGTACGTC.

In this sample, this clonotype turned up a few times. DNA for the CDR3: TGTGCCAGCAGTTTTCGGGAGGGTGGGACTAGCGGGGGGGCTGTTAATGAGCAGTTCTTC. It is translated as CASSFREGGTSGGAVNEQFF. The chain couples TRBV12-3 or TRBV12-4 to TRBJ2-1; 16 bases are a match to TRBD2. Losses at the gene ends were 3 bases for V and 7 bases for J; bases not matched to a gene: 15. The CDR3 has 20 amino acids.

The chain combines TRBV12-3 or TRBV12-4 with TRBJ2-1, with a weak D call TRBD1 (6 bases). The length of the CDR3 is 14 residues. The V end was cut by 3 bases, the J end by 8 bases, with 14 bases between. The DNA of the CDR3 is TGTGCCAGCAGTTTGAGACAGGACGTCGATGAGCAGTTCTTC. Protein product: CASSLRQDVDEQFF.

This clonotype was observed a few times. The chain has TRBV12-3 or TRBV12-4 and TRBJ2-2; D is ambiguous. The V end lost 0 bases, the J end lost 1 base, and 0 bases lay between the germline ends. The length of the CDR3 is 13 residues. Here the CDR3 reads CASSLANTGELFF. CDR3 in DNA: TGTGCCAGCAGTTTAGCGAACACCGGGGAGCTGTTTTTT.

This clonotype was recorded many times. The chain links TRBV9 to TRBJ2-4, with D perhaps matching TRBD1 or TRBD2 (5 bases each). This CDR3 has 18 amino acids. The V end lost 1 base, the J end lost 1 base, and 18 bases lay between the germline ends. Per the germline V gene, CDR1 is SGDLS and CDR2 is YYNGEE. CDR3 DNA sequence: TGTGCCAGCAGCGTAAGCTTTGGGGGTCAAACGGCCAAAAACATTCAGTACTTC. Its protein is CASSVSFGGQTAKNIQYF.

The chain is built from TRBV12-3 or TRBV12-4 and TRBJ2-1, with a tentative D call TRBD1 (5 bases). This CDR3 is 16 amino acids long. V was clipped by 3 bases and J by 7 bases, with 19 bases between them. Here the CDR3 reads CASSLVRVSSMNEQFF. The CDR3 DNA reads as TGTGCCAGCAGTTTGGTCAGGGTTTCTTCGATGAATGAGCAGTTCTTC.

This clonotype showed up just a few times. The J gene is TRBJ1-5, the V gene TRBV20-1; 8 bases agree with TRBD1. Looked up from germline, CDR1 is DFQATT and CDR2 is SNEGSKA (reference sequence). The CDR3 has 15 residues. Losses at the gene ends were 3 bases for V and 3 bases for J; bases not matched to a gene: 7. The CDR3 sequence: CSASGPGQVNQPQHF. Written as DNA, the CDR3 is TGCAGTGCTAGCGGTCCGGGACAGGTCAATCAGCCCCAGCATTTT.

The CDR3 DNA is TGTGCCAGCAGTGCAGGGTTTAGCATTCAGTACTTC. Protein: CASSAGFSIQYF. The rearrangement joins TRBV2 to TRBJ2-4; the D gene is possibly TRBD1 (5 bases). The V gene lost 4 bases and the J gene lost 9 bases, with 10 bases spanning the gap. This CDR3 has 12 amino acids. Germline CDR1 and CDR2: SNHLY and FYNNEI.

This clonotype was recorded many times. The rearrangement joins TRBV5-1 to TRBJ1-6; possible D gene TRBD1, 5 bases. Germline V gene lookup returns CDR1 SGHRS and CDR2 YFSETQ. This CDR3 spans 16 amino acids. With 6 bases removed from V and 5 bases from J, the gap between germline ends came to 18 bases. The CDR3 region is CASTRNSGGDNSPLHF. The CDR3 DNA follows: TGCGCCAGCACCCGGAATAGCGGGGGAGATAATTCACCCCTCCACTTT.

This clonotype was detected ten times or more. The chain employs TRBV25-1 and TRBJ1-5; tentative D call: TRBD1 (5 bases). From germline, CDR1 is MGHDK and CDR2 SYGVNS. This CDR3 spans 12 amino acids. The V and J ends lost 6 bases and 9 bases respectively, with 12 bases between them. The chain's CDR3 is CASSRLGGPQHF. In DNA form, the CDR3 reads TGTGCCAGCAGCCGCCTCGGGGGGCCCCAGCATTTT.

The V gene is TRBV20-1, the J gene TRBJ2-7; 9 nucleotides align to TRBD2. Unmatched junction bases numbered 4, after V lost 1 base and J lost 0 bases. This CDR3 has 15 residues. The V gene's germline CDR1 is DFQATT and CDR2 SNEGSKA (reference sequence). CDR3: CSARGLAGFSYEQYF. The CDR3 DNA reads TGCAGTGCTAGAGGGCTAGCGGGGTTCTCCTACGAGCAGTACTTC.

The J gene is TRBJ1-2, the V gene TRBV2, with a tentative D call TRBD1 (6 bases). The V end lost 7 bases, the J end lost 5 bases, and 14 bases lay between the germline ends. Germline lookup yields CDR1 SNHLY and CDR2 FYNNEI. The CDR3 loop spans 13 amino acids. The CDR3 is CASTITGAYGYTF. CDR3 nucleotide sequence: TGTGCCAGCACCATCACGGGGGCGTATGGCTACACCTTC.

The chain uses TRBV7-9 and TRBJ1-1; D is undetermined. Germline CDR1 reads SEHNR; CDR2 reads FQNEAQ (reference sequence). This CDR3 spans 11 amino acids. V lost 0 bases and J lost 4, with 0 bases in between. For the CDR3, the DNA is TGTGCCAGCAGCTTAGCCACTGAAGCTTTCTTT. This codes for CASSLATEAFF.